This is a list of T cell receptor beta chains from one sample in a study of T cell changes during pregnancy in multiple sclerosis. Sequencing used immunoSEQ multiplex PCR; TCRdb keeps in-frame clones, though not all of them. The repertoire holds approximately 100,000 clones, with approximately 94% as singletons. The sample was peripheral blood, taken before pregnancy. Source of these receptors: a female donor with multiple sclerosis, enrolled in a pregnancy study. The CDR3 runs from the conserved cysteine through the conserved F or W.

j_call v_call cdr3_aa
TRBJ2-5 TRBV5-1 CASSLIEDRETQYF
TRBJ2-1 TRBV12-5 CASGLAFLAGLEEGDEQFF
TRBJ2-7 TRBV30 CAWSEEDEQYF
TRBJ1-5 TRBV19 CASSMTVYQPQHF
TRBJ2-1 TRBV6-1 CAAEDRGKWNEQFF
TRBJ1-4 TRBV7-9 CASSLVGGAAEKLFF
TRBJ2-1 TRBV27 CASGLAGGGNEQFF
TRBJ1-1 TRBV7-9 CASSFQGLWRMNTEAFF
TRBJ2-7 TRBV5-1 CASSLDRGRYEQYF
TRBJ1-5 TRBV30 CAWSVQGDQPQHF
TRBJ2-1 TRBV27 CASSLSGRLQYNEQFF
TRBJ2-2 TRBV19 CASSIQGAGTGELFF
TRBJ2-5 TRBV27 CASSLTSGIIQETQYF
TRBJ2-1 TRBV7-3 CASRSLAGGNEQFF